This T cell receptor (beta chain) was observed in a study of blood T cell repertoires in COVID-19. Across the study: Samples taken during acute and convalescent COVID-19 were collected in the United States, Italy and Spain. Nucleic acid was either cDNA or gDNA, and it came from T cells, B-cell-depleted T cells, or PBMCs.

With V trimmed by 6 bases and J by 7 bases, 10 bases remained unmatched. This CDR3 spans 15 amino acids. Germline lookup yields CDR1 MDHEN and CDR2 SYDVKM. In the original workflow: Cell counts per sample came from amplifying reference gene primers. Data came from immunoSEQ multiplex PCR; TCRdb stores just in-frame clones and leaves some out. That table supplies the V and J calls and clone size; D and trimming were determined from the DNA. The table includes 150,000 or so clones, approximately 78% detected once. V gene TRBV28 combines with J gene TRBJ1-4; 8 bases are a match to TRBD1. This receptor was obtained from an elderly man with acute or convalescent COVID-19. The specimen was peripheral blood. Here the CDR3 DNA reads TGTGCCAGCAGGACTTCAGGGGGCTTGATTGAAAAACTGTTTTTT. It translates to CASRTSGGLIEKLFF.